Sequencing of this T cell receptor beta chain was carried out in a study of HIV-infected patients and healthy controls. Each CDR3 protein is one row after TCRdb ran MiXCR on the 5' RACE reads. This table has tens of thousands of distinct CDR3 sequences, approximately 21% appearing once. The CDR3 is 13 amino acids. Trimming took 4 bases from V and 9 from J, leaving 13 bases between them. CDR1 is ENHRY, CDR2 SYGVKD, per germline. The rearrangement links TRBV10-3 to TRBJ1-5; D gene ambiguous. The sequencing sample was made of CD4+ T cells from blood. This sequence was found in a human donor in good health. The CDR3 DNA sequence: TGTGCCATCAGTGGGATGGACGTAGGGCCCCAGCATTTT. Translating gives CAISGMDVGPQHF.